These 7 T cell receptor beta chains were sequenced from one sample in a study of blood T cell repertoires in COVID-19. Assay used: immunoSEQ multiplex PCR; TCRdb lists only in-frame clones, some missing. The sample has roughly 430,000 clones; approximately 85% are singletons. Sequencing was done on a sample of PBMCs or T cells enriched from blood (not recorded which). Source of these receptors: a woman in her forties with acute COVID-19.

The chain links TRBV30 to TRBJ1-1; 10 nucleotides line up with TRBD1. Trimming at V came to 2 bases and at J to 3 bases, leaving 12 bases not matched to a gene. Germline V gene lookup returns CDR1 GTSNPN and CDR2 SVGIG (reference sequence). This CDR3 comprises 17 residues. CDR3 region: CAWSRKDRGFVDTEAFF. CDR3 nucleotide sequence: TGTGCCTGGAGTCGTAAGGACAGGGGGTTTGTGGACACTGAAGCTTTCTTT.

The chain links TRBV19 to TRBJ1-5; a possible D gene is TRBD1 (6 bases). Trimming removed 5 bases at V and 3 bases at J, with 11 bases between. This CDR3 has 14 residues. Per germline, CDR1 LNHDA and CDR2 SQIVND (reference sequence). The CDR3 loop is CASSSTGTNQPQHF. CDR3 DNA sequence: TGTGCCAGTAGTTCCACAGGGACCAATCAGCCCCAGCATTTT.

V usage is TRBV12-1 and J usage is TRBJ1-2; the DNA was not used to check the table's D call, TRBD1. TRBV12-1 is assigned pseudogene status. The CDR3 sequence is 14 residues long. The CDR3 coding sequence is TGTGCCAGCAGCTCCCTCCAGACAGGGTCTGGCTACACCTTC. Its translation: CASSSLQTGSGYTF.

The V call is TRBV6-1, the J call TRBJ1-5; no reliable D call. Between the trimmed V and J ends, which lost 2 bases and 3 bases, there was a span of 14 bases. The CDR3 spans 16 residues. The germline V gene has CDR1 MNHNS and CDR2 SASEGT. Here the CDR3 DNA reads TGTGCCAGCAGTGAACAGTTGGGCCGTACCAATCAGCCCCAGCATTTT. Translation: CASSEQLGRTNQPQHF.

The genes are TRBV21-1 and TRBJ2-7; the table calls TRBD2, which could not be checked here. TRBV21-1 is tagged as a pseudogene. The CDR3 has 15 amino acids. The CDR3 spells CASSTRAGGNYEQYF. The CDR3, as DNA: TGTGCCAGCAGCACCCGGGCTGGGGGGAACTACGAGCAGTACTTC.

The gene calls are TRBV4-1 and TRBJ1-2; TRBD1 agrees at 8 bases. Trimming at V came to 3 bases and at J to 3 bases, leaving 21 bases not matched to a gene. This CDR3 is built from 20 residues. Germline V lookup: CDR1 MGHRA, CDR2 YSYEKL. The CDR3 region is CASSHRLTGGEQWVDYGYTF. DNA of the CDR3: TGCGCCAGCAGCCATAGACTCACAGGGGGAGAGCAGTGGGTGGACTATGGCTACACCTTC.

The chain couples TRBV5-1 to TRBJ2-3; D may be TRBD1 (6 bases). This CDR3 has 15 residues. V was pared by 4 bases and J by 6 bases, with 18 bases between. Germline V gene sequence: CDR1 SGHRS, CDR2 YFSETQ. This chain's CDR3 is CASSRLGARVDTQYF. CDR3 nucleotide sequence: TGCGCCAGCAGCCGGTTGGGGGCAAGAGTGGATACGCAGTATTTT.